This TCR beta chain stems from a study of T-cell memory formation after mild COVID-19. TCRdb analysed the 5' RACE reads with MiXCR anew, one entry per CDR3 protein. This table holds around 130,000 distinct CDR3 sequences, over 15% found once. Germline values: CDR1 MGHRA, CDR2 YSYEKL. The CDR3 sequence is 16 residues long. V was cut by 3 bases and J by 0 bases, with 15 bases left in between. There are a few counts of this clonotype. The chain couples TRBV4-1 to TRBJ2-7, with D perhaps matching TRBD2 (6 bases). This TCR came from a man between 18 and 35 years old who had mild COVID-19 (a few samples of this study predate the infection). Cell type and time point are not known. The specimen was PBMCs or a T cell subset sorted from them (not recorded which). The CDR3 DNA reads TGCGCCAGCAGCCACATAGCGGAACTGAGCTCCTACGAGCAGTACGTC. Encoded protein: CASSHIAELSSYEQYV.